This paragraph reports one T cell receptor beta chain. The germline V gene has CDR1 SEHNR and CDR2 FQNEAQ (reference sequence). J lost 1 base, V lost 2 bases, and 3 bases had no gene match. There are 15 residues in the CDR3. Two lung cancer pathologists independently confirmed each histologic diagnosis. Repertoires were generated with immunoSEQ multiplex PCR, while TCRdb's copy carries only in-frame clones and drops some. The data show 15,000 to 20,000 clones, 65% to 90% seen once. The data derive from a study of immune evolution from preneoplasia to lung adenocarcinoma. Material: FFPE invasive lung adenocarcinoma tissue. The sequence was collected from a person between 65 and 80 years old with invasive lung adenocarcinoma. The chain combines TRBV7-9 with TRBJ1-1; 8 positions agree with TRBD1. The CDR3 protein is CASSLQGAENTEAFF. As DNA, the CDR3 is TGTGCCAGCAGCTTACAGGGGGCTGAGAACACTGAAGCTTTCTTT.